This T cell receptor (beta chain) was profiled in a study of T-cell reconstitution after alpha-beta-depleted transplantation in children. The TCRbeta library incorporated unique molecular identifiers. Each CDR3 protein gets one entry after TCRdb re-called the PCR reads with MiXCR. This sample carries 90,000 to 150,000 distinct CDR3 sequences, 20% to 25% of them seen once, and the ten largest clones take 10%. Germline lookup yields CDR1 SGHRS and CDR2 YFSETQ. The CDR3 runs to 18 residues. The V segment lost 6 bases and the J segment 3 bases; nucleotides outside the gene matches: 13. Worth noting for this clonotype: Antigen specificity is unknown.

Overall study findings and caveats: Expanded clones from the graft, numbering several hundred, reportedly supplied alpha-beta T cells about two months after transplant.

The chain has TRBV5-1 and TRBJ2-6, with 9 positions matching TRBD1. Sequencing was performed on PBMCs, mostly from graft donor cells, taken 180 days after TCRalphabeta/CD19-depleted stem cell transplant. This TCR was recovered from a male patient under 10 years old who had a stem cell transplant for chronic granulomatous disease, so the T cells may come from the graft donor. CDR3 bases: TGCGCCAGCACACAAGCCGGGACAGGGTTCGGTGGGGCCAACGTCCTGACTTTC. Protein product: CASTQAGTGFGGANVLTF.